These T cell receptor beta chains were read from a single sample in a study of PD-1 blockade in classical Hodgkin lymphoma. Using immunoSEQ multiplex PCR, the repertoire was profiled, and TCRdb retains in-frame clones only, with some absent. Of 50,000 or so clones in the sample, 73% were seen once. Sequenced here: peripheral blood mononuclear cells (PBMCs), sampled before the second cycle of nivolumab. The receptor source for this set is a human donor with classical Hodgkin lymphoma. The CDR3 runs from the conserved cysteine through the conserved F or W. Fields, in order: J gene, V gene, clone size, D gene, CDR3 length, CDR3 protein, CDR3 DNA. A D gene is named only where the DNA matches it firmly. For some rows the clone size is stated as once, few or many, or as a class when expanded; others skip it.

>TRBJ2-7|TRBV27|NA|TRBD2|14
CASSLTSGSHEQYF
TGTGCCAGCAGTTTGACTAGCGGGAGCCACGAGCAGTACTTC
>TRBJ2-3|TRBV19|NA|NA|14
CASTIRQGTDTQYF
TGTGCCAGTACCATCAGACAGGGCACAGATACGCAGTATTTT
>TRBJ2-1|TRBV2|NA|TRBD2|15
CASSEGLAVYNEQFF
TGTGCCAGCAGTGAAGGGCTAGCGGTCTACAATGAGCAGTTCTTC
>TRBJ1-2|TRBV9|NA|TRBD1|14
CASSATGGLYGYTF
TGTGCCAGCAGCGCGACAGGGGGCTTGTATGGCTACACCTTC
>TRBJ1-5|TRBV28|few|TRBD1|18
CASSPTGVLGGSNQPQHF
TGTGCCAGCAGCCCGACAGGGGTGCTCGGGGGTAGCAATCAGCCCCAGCATTTT
>TRBJ2-7|TRBV5-1|NA|NA|14
CASCPGVAPYEQYF
TGCGCCAGTTGCCCCGGGGTTGCTCCCTACGAGCAGTACTTC
>TRBJ1-2|TRBV15|once|NA|14
CATSRLRDSYGYTF
TGTGCCACCAGCAGACTCAGGGACTCCTATGGCTACACCTTC
>TRBJ1-1|TRBV27|few|NA|12
CASSLGRGVAFF
TGTGCCAGCAGCCTTGGCCGTGGTGTGGCTTTCTTT
>TRBJ2-7|TRBV28|NA|TRBD1|11
CASSYGQGKYF
TGTGCCAGCAGTTACGGACAGGGAAAGTACTTC
>TRBJ1-4|TRBV7-8|NA|TRBD1|14
CASSLGGQGEKLFF
TGTGCCAGCAGCTTAGGAGGACAGGGTGAAAAACTGTTTTTT
>TRBJ1-3|TRBV5-8|NA|TRBD1|15
CASRPGTGPGNTIYF
TGTGCCAGCAGACCCGGGACAGGGCCCGGAAACACCATATATTTT
>TRBJ2-3|TRBV18|NA|NA|13
CASSPPVTDTQYF
TGTGCCAGCTCACCACCGGTAACAGATACGCAGTATTTT
>TRBJ2-2|TRBV7-9|NA|TRBD2|15
CASSPSGRYPGELFF
TGTGCCAGCAGCCCTAGCGGGAGGTATCCCGGGGAGCTGTTTTTT
>TRBJ1-2|TRBV19|NA|NA|15
CASIPRSGLNYGYTF
TGTGCCAGTATCCCCCGCTCTGGCCTTAACTATGGCTACACCTTC
>TRBJ2-7|TRBV19|NA|NA|13
CASTSQGANEQYF
TGTGCCAGTACCTCCCAGGGCGCGAACGAGCAGTACTTC
>TRBJ1-4|TRBV6-5|NA|TRBD1|15
CASRIQGSTNEKLFF
TGTGCCAGCAGGATACAGGGGTCAACTAATGAAAAACTGTTTTTT
>TRBJ1-4|TRBV4-1|NA|TRBD1|14
CASSPTGANEKLFF
TGCGCCAGCAGCCCGACAGGGGCTAATGAAAAACTGTTTTTT
>TRBJ2-7|TRBV6-5|NA|NA|12
CASRARDTEQYF
TGTGCCAGCAGAGCCCGGGACACCGAGCAGTACTTC
>TRBJ1-1|TRBV30|NA|NA|13
CAWSVRGNTEAFF
TGTGCCTGGAGTGTACGGGGGAACACTGAAGCTTTCTTT
>TRBJ2-2|TRBV7-2|NA|TRBD1|15
CASSPDRVLNGELFF
TGTGCCAGCAGCCCGGACAGGGTACTTAACGGGGAGCTGTTTTTT
>TRBJ1-2|TRBV29-1|NA|NA|13
CSAGGQKNYGYTF
TGCAGCGCCGGTGGGCAGAAAAACTATGGCTACACCTTC
>TRBJ1-2|TRBV6-5|few|TRBD1|13
CASSYGQVAGYTF
TGTGCCAGCAGTTACGGACAGGTGGCTGGCTACACCTTC
>TRBJ2-7|TRBV27|once|NA|15
CASSLRAGSSYEQYF
TGTGCCAGCAGTTTAAGGGCAGGGAGCTCCTACGAGCAGTACTTC
>TRBJ2-7|TRBV19|NA|TRBD1|15
CASTPRTGDGYEQYF
TGTGCCAGTACCCCCCGGACAGGGGACGGCTACGAGCAGTACTTC
>TRBJ1-6|TRBV10-3|NA|NA|13
CAISVGERSPLHF
TGTGCCATCAGTGTAGGGGAAAGATCACCCCTCCACTTT
>TRBJ2-7|TRBV6-6|once|NA|15
CASSYWDTYSYEQYF
TGTGCCAGCAGTTACTGGGACACCTACTCCTACGAGCAGTACTTC
>TRBJ2-7|TRBV28|NA|NA|12
CASSLAGYEQYF
TGTGCCAGCAGTTTAGCAGGGTACGAGCAGTACTTC
>TRBJ2-2|TRBV9|NA|TRBD2|15
CASSVKSGSAGELFF
TGTGCCAGCAGCGTTAAGAGCGGGAGTGCCGGGGAGCTGTTTTTT
>TRBJ2-2|TRBV5-4|NA|NA|14
CASSLAGSTGELFF
TGTGCCAGCAGCTTGGCCGGGTCCACCGGGGAGCTGTTTTTT
>TRBJ1-1|TRBV28|NA|NA|13
CASRSGRLAEAFF
TGTGCCAGCAGGTCAGGCAGGTTAGCTGAAGCTTTCTTT
>TRBJ1-1|TRBV27|once|NA|15
CASTKGGGCGTEAFF
TGTGCCAGCACCAAGGGGGGGGGATGTGGGACTGAAGCTTTCTTT
>TRBJ2-2|TRBV4-3|NA|NA|13
CASSRISAGELFF
TGCGCCAGCAGCCGTATAAGTGCCGGGGAGCTGTTTTTT
>TRBJ2-4|TRBV10-1|NA|NA|14
CASSDIGRRDIQYF
TGCGCCAGCAGTGATATCGGGAGAAGGGACATTCAGTACTTC
>TRBJ2-3|TRBV15|few|TRBD1|17
CATSTSTHNRGTDTQYF
TGTGCCACCAGCACCTCGACCCATAACAGGGGGACAGATACGCAGTATTTT
>TRBJ1-5|TRBV7-2|NA|NA|14
CASTPRVTVQPQHF
TGTGCCAGCACCCCGAGGGTAACAGTTCAGCCCCAGCATTTT
>TRBJ1-1|TRBV7-3|NA|TRBD1|14
CASSLSGTGTEAFF
TGTGCCAGCAGCTTATCTGGGACAGGCACTGAAGCTTTCTTT
>TRBJ1-5|TRBV28|NA|NA|15
CASRGQLYSNQPQHF
TGTGCCAGCAGAGGACAGTTATATAGCAATCAGCCCCAGCATTTT
>TRBJ1-5|TRBV11-2|NA|NA|13
CASSLSFNQPQHF
TGTGCCAGCAGCTTATCGTTTAATCAGCCCCAGCATTTT
>TRBJ2-7|TRBV27|NA|NA|14
CASSWKVNSYEQYF
TGTGCCAGCAGTTGGAAGGTAAACTCCTACGAGCAGTACTTC
>TRBJ1-5|TRBV9|NA|NA|13
CASSVDPAQPQHF
TGTGCCAGCAGCGTAGACCCTGCACAGCCCCAGCATTTT
>TRBJ2-7|TRBV2|NA|NA|13
CASSEQGLNEQYF
TGTGCCAGCAGTGAACAGGGTCTGAACGAGCAGTACTTC